This TCR beta chain stems from a study of cytomegalovirus exposure and HLA in healthy donors. Across the study: Approximately 81% of a few hundred genotyped donors fell in the Caucasian-associated ancestry cluster. Study-level findings and limits: Reportedly, diagnosis of cytomegalovirus status by the classifier showed high specificity and sensitivity.

A remark on this clone: Its antigen is not identified.

Researchers ran the PCR with 60 Vbeta and 13 Jbeta primers. Using immunoSEQ multiplex PCR, the repertoire was profiled, and TCRdb retains in-frame clones only, with some absent. Here the sample spans more than 20,000 clones, 70% being singletons. The CDR3 has 11 residues. V was trimmed by 5 bases and J by 6 bases, leaving 4 bases between them. The germline V gene has CDR1 MDHEN and CDR2 SYDVKM. The rearrangement uses TRBV28 and TRBJ1-4; unclear D gene. The TCR was taken from a woman between 50 and 59 years old in good health and CMV-seronegative. The sample taken for sequencing was PBMCs. The CDR3 loop is CASSPYEKLFF. The CDR3 DNA reads TGTGCCAGCAGTCCGTATGAAAAACTGTTTTTT. The variable domain in full, with the rest retrieved from reference TRBV28 and TRBJ1-4, is DVKVTQSSRYLVKRTGEKVFLECVQDMDHENMFWYRQDPGLGLRLIYFSYDVKMKEKGDIPEGYSVSREKKERFSLILESASTNQTSMYLCASSPYEKLFFGSGTQLSVL.